The 4 T cell receptor beta chains below were found in one sample sequenced in a study of shared clonotypes between healthy human individuals. Produced via immunoSEQ multiplex PCR; TCRdb's table is partial and in-frame only. Here the sample spans 2,500,000 or so clones, 80% to 95% being singletons. The sequencing input was naive CD4+ T cells from PBMCs. The sample's subset: CD45RA+ positively selected. The receptor set was obtained from a man between 18 and 29 years old in good health. Some clones in this sample may be carry-over from other donors' samples.

This chain connects TRBV27 to TRBJ2-1; no reliable D call. V was shortened by 4 bases and J by 4 bases, with 11 bases between the two germline ends. The length of the CDR3 is 14 residues. The germline V gene encodes CDR1 MNHEY and CDR2 SMNVEV (reference sequence). The CDR3 here is CASSYRVLYNEQFF. The CDR3 region has the DNA TGTGCCAGCAGTTACCGGGTCTTATACAATGAGCAGTTCTTC.

This chain uses TRBV6-6 with TRBJ1-2, with 7 bases lining up with TRBD1. The trim removed 4 bases at V and 8 bases at J, leaving 13 bases unmatched. CDR1 is MNHNY, CDR2 SVGAGI, per germline (reference sequence). This CDR3 region has 15 residues. The DNA for the CDR3 is TGTGCCAGCAGTTTTTCCGAGGGGGCAAGGGGAGGCTACACCTTC. This codes for CASSFSEGARGGYTF.

This clone was counted a few times. This chain joins TRBV10-3 and TRBJ1-1; the D gene is possibly TRBD1 (5 bases). The length of the CDR3 is 13 residues. Trimming pared 8 bases from V and 3 bases from J, leaving 13 bases between. CDR1 is ENHRY and CDR2 is SYGVKD in the germline V gene. The CDR3 nucleotides read TGTGCCATCCGTCGGGACTTCGACACTGAAGCTTTCTTT. This codes for CAIRRDFDTEAFF.

This clone turned up a few times. The rearrangement links TRBV19 to TRBJ1-1; a possible D gene is TRBD1 (6 bases). The germline V gene encodes CDR1 LNHDA and CDR2 SQIVND (reference sequence). The CDR3 runs to 14 residues. Deletions cut 10 bases from V and 5 bases from J, with 20 bases between. CDR3 in amino acids: CATEDGGLGTEAFF. The CDR3 nucleotides read TGTGCCACCGAGGACGGGGGCTTAGGTACTGAAGCTTTCTTT. The entire variable domain, with the rest obtained from reference TRBV19 and TRBJ1-1, is as follows: DGGITQSPKYLFRKEGQNVTLSCEQNLNHDAMYWYRQDPGQGLRLIYYSQIVNDFQKGDIAEGYSVSREKKESFPLTVTSAQKNPTAFYLCATEDGGLGTEAFFGQGTRLTVV.